This T cell receptor (beta chain) was recorded in a study of tumor and adjacent non-tumor tissue in lung cancer. The overall study: Histology: about a dozen adenocarcinoma, a couple of squamous cell carcinoma, 1 small cell lung cancer. On average, productive TCRbeta reads reached some 4.2 million per sample.

The template was RNA from unsorted bulk tissue. Findings of the study overall: In normal lung, the top 100 clones were significantly more dominant than in tumor. Higher tumor TCR diversity was associated with shorter survival.

The library came from three nested PCR rounds adapted from ARM-PCR protocols. TCRdb redid the calling of the multiplex PCR reads with MiXCR, one entry per CDR3 protein. This table has about 85,000 distinct CDR3 sequences, approximately 57% appearing once. Trimming cost V 8 bases and J 5 bases, with 20 bases left between them. CDR1 and CDR2 (germline): MNHNY, SVGAGI (reference sequence). CDR3 length: 15 residues. Of note for this clonotype: Its antigen is currently unknown. This may be a read error, as it is one base from a much larger clone.

The sequence came from a man between 70 and 80 years old with non-small cell lung cancer. The sequencing input was lung tumor tissue. V is TRBV6-6 and J is TRBJ2-3; D might be TRBD2 (7 bases). CDR3 amino acids: CASQRCLGGGDTQYF. Written as DNA, the CDR3 is TGTGCCAGCCAACGATGTCTAGGGGGGGGAGATACGCAGTATTTT.